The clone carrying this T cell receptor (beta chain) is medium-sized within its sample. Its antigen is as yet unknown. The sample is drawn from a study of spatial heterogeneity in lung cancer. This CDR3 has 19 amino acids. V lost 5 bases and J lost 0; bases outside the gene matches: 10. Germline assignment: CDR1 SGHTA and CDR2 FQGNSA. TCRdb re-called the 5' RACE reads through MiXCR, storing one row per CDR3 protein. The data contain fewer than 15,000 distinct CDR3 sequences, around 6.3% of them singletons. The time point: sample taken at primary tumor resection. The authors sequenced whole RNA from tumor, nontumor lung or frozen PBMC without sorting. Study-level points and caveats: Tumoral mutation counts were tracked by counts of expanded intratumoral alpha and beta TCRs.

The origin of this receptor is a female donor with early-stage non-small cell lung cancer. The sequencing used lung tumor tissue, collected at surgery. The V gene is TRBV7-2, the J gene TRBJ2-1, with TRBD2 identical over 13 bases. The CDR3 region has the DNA TGTGCCAGCAGCCTCCGACTAGCGGGAGGCTCATCCTCCTACAATGAGCAGTTCTTC. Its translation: CASSLRLAGGSSSYNEQFF.